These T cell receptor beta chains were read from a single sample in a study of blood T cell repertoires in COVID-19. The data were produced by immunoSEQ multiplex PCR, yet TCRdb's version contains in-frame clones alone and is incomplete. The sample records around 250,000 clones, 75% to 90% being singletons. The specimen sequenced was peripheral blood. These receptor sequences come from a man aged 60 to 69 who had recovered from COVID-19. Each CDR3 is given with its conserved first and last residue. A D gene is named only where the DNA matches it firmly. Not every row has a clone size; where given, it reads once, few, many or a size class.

cdr3_nt: TGTGCCAGTAGTAGGACTAGCATGAGGAACAATGAGCAGTTCTTC; cdr3_aa: CASSRTSMRNNEQFF; d_call: TRBD2; clone_size: NA; j_call: TRBJ2-1; v_call: TRBV19
cdr3_nt: TGTGCCAGCAGTTACGCGGCAGGGCCACTCAATGAGCAGTTCTTC; cdr3_aa: CASSYAAGPLNEQFF; d_call: NA; clone_size: NA; j_call: TRBJ2-1; v_call: TRBV6-5
cdr3_nt: TGTGCCAGTAGTCAGACAAGTTCGACCGGGGAGCTGTTTTTT; cdr3_aa: CASSQTSSTGELFF; d_call: NA; clone_size: NA; j_call: TRBJ2-2; v_call: TRBV25-1
cdr3_nt: TGTGCCAGCAGTGAAGCGCTCGGGGGGATCCGTGGAAACACCATATATTTT; cdr3_aa: CASSEALGGIRGNTIYF; d_call: NA; clone_size: NA; j_call: TRBJ1-3; v_call: TRBV2
cdr3_nt: TGTGCCAGTAGTCGACAGGGGGGAAAGGATACGCAGTATTTT; cdr3_aa: CASSRQGGKDTQYF; d_call: TRBD1; clone_size: once; j_call: TRBJ2-3; v_call: TRBV19
cdr3_nt: TGTGCCAGCACCGGGGACAGGGCTATCAATGAGCAGTTCTTC; cdr3_aa: CASTGDRAINEQFF; d_call: TRBD1; clone_size: NA; j_call: TRBJ2-1; v_call: TRBV2
cdr3_nt: TGCGCCAGCAGCTTGGAGGGACAAGGGAAGAATGAAAAACTGTTTTTT; cdr3_aa: CASSLEGQGKNEKLFF; d_call: NA; clone_size: once; j_call: TRBJ1-4; v_call: TRBV5-1
cdr3_nt: TGTGCCAGCTCACTCCCCGGGCGGAGGGCCTACAATGAGCAGTTCTTC; cdr3_aa: CASSLPGRRAYNEQFF; d_call: NA; clone_size: NA; j_call: TRBJ2-1; v_call: TRBV18
cdr3_nt: TGTGCCACCAGTGATTTGGGGGACTGGCCCCAGCATTTT; cdr3_aa: CATSDLGDWPQHF; d_call: NA; clone_size: NA; j_call: TRBJ1-5; v_call: TRBV24-1
cdr3_nt: TGTGCCAGCAGTGATTGGGGACAAGGACATCAGCCCCAGCATTTT; cdr3_aa: CASSDWGQGHQPQHF; d_call: NA; clone_size: once; j_call: TRBJ1-5; v_call: TRBV6-1
cdr3_nt: TGTGCCAGCAGTTTTCAGGACACCGGGGAGCTGTTTTTT; cdr3_aa: CASSFQDTGELFF; d_call: NA; clone_size: NA; j_call: TRBJ2-2; v_call: TRBV6-5
cdr3_nt: TGCGCCAGCAGCTGGGGCGGGACTACCAGCTCCTACAATGAGCAGTTCTTC; cdr3_aa: CASSWGGTTSSYNEQFF; d_call: TRBD2; clone_size: NA; j_call: TRBJ2-1; v_call: TRBV5-1
cdr3_nt: TGTGCCAGCAGTTTAGGACAGGGTGTGGATGGCTACACCTTC; cdr3_aa: CASSLGQGVDGYTF; d_call: TRBD1; clone_size: NA; j_call: TRBJ1-2; v_call: TRBV27
cdr3_nt: TGTGCCAGCAGCCAAAGGGTACTAGGTCGCTACGGGACAGGGGACCAGCCCCAGCATTTT; cdr3_aa: CASSQRVLGRYGTGDQPQHF; d_call: TRBD1; clone_size: NA; j_call: TRBJ1-5; v_call: TRBV16
cdr3_nt: TGTGCCAGCAGGGGAGGGGCGGGCAACACCGGGGAGCTGTTTTTT; cdr3_aa: CASRGGAGNTGELFF; d_call: TRBD2; clone_size: NA; j_call: TRBJ2-2; v_call: TRBV9
cdr3_nt: TGCGCCAGCAGCGCCGGAGGACTCTTGGGGAGGGAGCTGTTTTTT; cdr3_aa: CASSAGGLLGRELFF; d_call: NA; clone_size: NA; j_call: TRBJ2-2; v_call: TRBV5-1
cdr3_nt: TGTGCCAGCAGTTTACAGGGGGGCAGGGCGGAAAAACTGTTTTTT; cdr3_aa: CASSLQGGRAEKLFF; d_call: TRBD1; clone_size: NA; j_call: TRBJ1-4; v_call: TRBV27